This T cell receptor (beta chain) was recorded in a study of vaccination and CD4 T cells after COVID-19. Study information: The convalescents were made up of six males and four females, two of whom were Hispanic. The authors exposed cells to overlapping spike peptides derived from SARS-CoV-2, HCoV-NL63, HCoV-OC43 and HCoV-229E.

Cultured CD4+ T cell DNA was sequenced using the Oncomine TCR Beta short-read assay. TCRdb reprocessed the PCR reads via MiXCR and lists one record per CDR3 protein. The sample carries almost 15,000 distinct CDR3 sequences, 65% to 75% recorded once. The V end was cut by 5 bases, the J end by 6 bases, with 18 bases between. The germline gives CDR1 SGHTA, CDR2 FQGNSA. The CDR3 length is 15 residues. On this clonotype itself: Its target is unknown.

Treatment of the sample: 10-day PBMC culture with coronavirus spike peptide pools or control peptides (ViraFEST assay). With peptide pools, ViraFEST first expanded antigen-specific T cells and afterwards sequenced their TCRs. Culture of about 1.8 million PBMCs per well took place with around 10 IU/ml IL-2 and 8 to 10 ug/ml peptide pools. This chain links TRBV7-2 with TRBJ2-3; tentative D call: TRBD1 (5 bases). This TCR derives from a human donor who had recovered from COVID-19. Input material: CD4+ T cells from blood, cultured in vitro. The CDR3 DNA follows: TGTGCCAGCAGCCCCAAGGTAGGGGCCGTGGATACGCAGTATTTT. It translates to CASSPKVGAVDTQYF.